These 3 T cell receptor beta chains were all obtained from the same sample, sequenced in a study of esophageal squamous cell carcinoma under preoperative chemotherapy. Via MiXCR, TCRdb re-called the PCR reads, giving one row per CDR3 protein. The data hold about 32,000 distinct CDR3 sequences, with under 60% observed a single time. The sample's time point: after preoperative PTX-NDP chemotherapy. This specimen was taken from a patient given preoperative chemotherapy. All receptors derive from a human donor with esophageal squamous cell carcinoma. The donor label of this sample is uncertain.

This clonotype appeared many times. The rearrangement joins TRBV6-1 to TRBJ2-1, with 16 bases lining up with TRBD2. The germline V gene has CDR1 MNHNS and CDR2 SASEGT. This CDR3 spans 17 amino acids. The junction had 14 bases not matched to a gene; V was cut back by 5 bases and J by 13 bases. For the CDR3, the DNA is TGTGCCAGCAGTACCGGGACTAGCGGGGGGGCTCGGGAGACCCAGTTCTTC. This encodes CASSTGTSGGARETQFF.

This clonotype is medium-sized within its sample. The chain is built from TRBV6-1 and TRBJ2-5; D possibly corresponds to TRBD1 (6 bases). Trimming cost V 7 bases and J 1 base, with 10 bases left between them. This CDR3 is 13 amino acids long. Germline loops: CDR1 MNHNS, CDR2 SASEGT. The CDR3 bases are TGTGCCAGCACCGAGGACAGCCAAGAGACCCAGTACTTC. This encodes CASTEDSQETQYF.

This clonotype is labeled as medium-sized. CDR3 region: CASGLGPVINNEQFF. The CDR3, as DNA: TGTGCTAGTGGTTTGGGCCCTGTCATTAACAATGAGCAGTTCTTC. The chain links TRBV12-5 to TRBJ2-1; D unresolved. The CDR3 extends over 15 amino acids. V gave up 1 base and J gave up 5 bases, with 12 bases separating them. Germline-derived CDR1 and CDR2 are LGHNT and FRNRAP.